This TCR beta chain emerged from a study of T cell responses to AZD1222 COVID-19 vaccine. Study conclusions and caveats: Distributed over spike, vaccine-associated CD4 TCRs predominated at 160-218 and 743-854.

Regarding this clone: Its antigen is as yet unknown.

This CDR3 is 12 amino acids long. The V end lost 10 bases, the J end lost 7 bases, and 13 bases lay between the germline ends. TCRdb keeps only in-frame clones here, not all; method: immunoSEQ multiplex PCR. The data show 130,000 to 150,000 clones, with around 88% seen just once and less than 15% held by the top ten. The chain combines TRBV12-3 or TRBV12-4 with TRBJ1-4; D is ambiguous. Sequenced material: peripheral blood, taken on day 0 of AZD1222 vaccination. The origin of this receptor is an adult in good health. The CDR3 region has the DNA TGTGCCACCCGAGACGAGGGTGAAAAACTGTTTTTT. This translates into CATRDEGEKLFF.